The 11 T cell receptor beta chains below come from one sample, sequenced in a study of blood T cell repertoires in COVID-19. Repertoires were generated with immunoSEQ multiplex PCR, while TCRdb's copy carries only in-frame clones and drops some. The sample consists of some 40,000 clones, about four fifths of them appearing once. Sequencing was performed on peripheral blood. Every receptor here comes from a man older than 75 with active or convalescent COVID-19.

The chain recombines TRBV18 with TRBJ2-1; TRBD2 matches at 8 bases. Germline CDR1 reads KGHSH; CDR2 reads LQKENI. V was clipped by 2 bases and J by 1 base; unmatched bases: 4. CDR3 size: 16 residues. The CDR3 here is CASSPVSGSSYNEQFF. CDR3 bases: TGTGCCAGCTCACCAGTGAGCGGGAGTTCCTACAATGAGCAGTTCTTC.

This clone turned up a few times. V is TRBV7-3 and J is TRBJ2-1; D perhaps matches TRBD2 (6 bases). This CDR3 contains 16 residues. CDR1 is SGHTA, CDR2 FQGTGA, per germline. V shed 2 bases and J shed 2 bases, with 13 bases lying between them. The CDR3 DNA sequence: TGTGCCAGCAGCTTAGTAGCGGTGCCCACCTACAATGAGCAGTTCTTC. Translating gives CASSLVAVPTYNEQFF.

This clone has more than one count but fewer than ten. The rearrangement links TRBV19 to TRBJ2-7; 7 bases match TRBD1. The CDR3 is made up of 14 amino acids. CDR1 LNHDA and CDR2 SQIVND come from the germline V gene (reference sequence). After removal of 6 bases from V and 3 bases from J, the junction contained 8 bases not matched to a gene. CDR3 bases: TGTGCCAGTAGGAGTGGGGGACAGAACTACGAGCAGTACTTC. Protein product: CASRSGGQNYEQYF.

The rearrangement links TRBV2 to TRBJ2-4; TRBD2 is a possible D gene (5 bases). The CDR3 consists of 15 residues. V shed 6 bases and J shed 0 bases, with 12 bases lying between them. Germline CDR1 and CDR2: SNHLY and FYNNEI. In DNA form, the CDR3 reads TGTGCCAGCAGGGCAGCGGACTTAGCCAAAAACATTCAGTACTTC. This codes for CASRAADLAKNIQYF.

The chain is built from TRBV7-9 and TRBJ2-2; TRBD1 matches 12 bases. CDR1 and CDR2 from the germline V gene are SEHNR and FQNEAQ (reference sequence). After removal of 6 bases from V and 4 bases from J, the junction contained 6 bases not matched to a gene. The CDR3 sequence is 16 residues long. The chain's CDR3 is CASRYRDRGLTGELFF. The CDR3 nucleotides read TGTGCCAGCAGATACCGGGACAGGGGGCTCACCGGGGAGCTGTTTTTT.

This chain uses TRBV5-6 with TRBJ2-3, with 8 bases matching TRBD2. CDR1 is SGHDT, CDR2 YYEEEE, per germline. The V and J ends lost 0 bases and 0 bases, in that order; junction bases with no gene match: 3. The CDR3 extends over 16 amino acids. The CDR3 DNA sequence: TGTGCCAGCAGCTTGGTAGCGGGGTCTAGCACAGATACGCAGTATTTT. This translates into CASSLVAGSSTDTQYF.

This chain links TRBV7-2 with TRBJ2-5; 16 bases match TRBD2. The CDR3 is 18 amino acids. J was trimmed by 5 bases and V by 4 bases; bases with no gene match: 10. CDR1 SGHTA and CDR2 FQGNSA come from the germline V gene. The CDR3 sequence: CASSSGLAGGRAWETQYF. Written as DNA, the CDR3 is TGTGCCAGCAGCTCGGGACTAGCGGGAGGGCGCGCCTGGGAGACCCAGTACTTC.

The V and J genes are TRBV7-6 and TRBJ2-3; the match to TRBD2 covers 9 bases. Germline V gives CDR1 SGHVS, CDR2 FNYEAQ. V trimming: 0 bases; J trimming: 7 bases; junction bases outside the gene matches: 8. The CDR3 has 16 amino acids. The CDR3 coding sequence is TGTGCCAGCAGCTTAGCGCGAGGTAGCGGGAGTTATACGCAGTATTTT. The encoded protein is CASSLARGSGSYTQYF.

The V gene is TRBV2, the J gene TRBJ1-2; 7 bases line up with TRBD1. CDR1 is SNHLY, CDR2 FYNNEI, per germline. The CDR3 totals 13 residues. Trimming at V came to 6 bases and at J to 4 bases, leaving 5 bases not matched to a gene. CDR3 DNA: TGTGCCAGCAGCCCTAGGACAGGCTATGGCTACACCTTC. Protein product: CASSPRTGYGYTF.

With respect to this clone: The junction does not match germline at one end; this may be a read error. The J gene is TRBJ2-2, the V gene TRBV18, with TRBD1 matching over 8 bases. This CDR3 spans 17 amino acids. The V gene's germline CDR1 is KGHSH and CDR2 LQKENI. The DNA of the CDR3 is TGTGCCAGCTCCCCACCACAGGGGGGCAGGGCCACCGGGGAGCTGTTTTTT. Translating gives CASSPPQGGRATGELFF.

The chain links TRBV5-1 to TRBJ1-2; D unresolved. Germline CDR1 is SGHRS and CDR2 is YFSETQ. This CDR3 is 14 amino acids long. Between the trimmed V and J ends, which lost 0 bases and 3 bases, there was a span of 9 bases. The CDR3 reads CASSLEPEDYGYTF. In DNA form, the CDR3 reads TGCGCCAGCAGCTTGGAGCCAGAGGACTATGGCTACACCTTC. Using reference TRBV5-1 and TRBJ1-2 for the parts outside the CDR3, the full variable domain is KAGVTQTPRYLIKTRGQQVTLSCSPISGHRSVSWYQQTPGQGLQFLFEYFSETQRNKGNFPGRFSGRQFSNSRSEMNVSTLELGDSALYLCASSLEPEDYGYTFGSGTRLTVV.